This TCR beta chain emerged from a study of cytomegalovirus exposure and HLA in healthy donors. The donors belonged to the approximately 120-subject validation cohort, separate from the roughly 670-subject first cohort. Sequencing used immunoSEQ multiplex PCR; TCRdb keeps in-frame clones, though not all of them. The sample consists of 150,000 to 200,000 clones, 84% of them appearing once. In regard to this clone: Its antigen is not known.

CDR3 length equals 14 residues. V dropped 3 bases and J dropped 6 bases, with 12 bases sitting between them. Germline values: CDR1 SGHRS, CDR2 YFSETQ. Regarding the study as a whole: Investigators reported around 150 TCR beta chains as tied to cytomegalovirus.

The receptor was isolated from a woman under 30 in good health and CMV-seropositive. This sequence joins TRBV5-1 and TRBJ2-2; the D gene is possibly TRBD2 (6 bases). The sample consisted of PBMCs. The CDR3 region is CASSWGDFPGELFF. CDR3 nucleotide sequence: TGCGCCAGCAGCTGGGGGGACTTTCCCGGGGAGCTGTTTTTT.